The rows below give T cell receptor beta chains drawn from one sample of a study of shared clonotypes between healthy human individuals. TCRdb's table, derived via immunoSEQ multiplex PCR, lists solely in-frame clones and lacks some. The top ten clones hold about 12% of a sample with around 530,000 clones, around 80% of them seen once. Sequenced input: PBMCs. Receptors were obtained from a woman between 35 and 50 years old in good health. Some clones in this sample may be carry-over from other donors' samples. Both conserved end residues are part of each CDR3. Each record gives: clone size, J gene, D gene, V gene, CDR3 protein, CDR3 DNA. D genes are given only for firm matches. Size is omitted from some rows. Given values are once, few, many or a class for expanded clones.

clone_size: -
j_call: TRBJ2-3
d_call: TRBD2
v_call: TRBV9
cdr3_aa: CASSTPGLPTDTQYF
cdr3_nt: TGTGCCAGCAGCACTCCGGGACTACCCACAGATACGCAGTATTTT

clone_size: -
j_call: TRBJ2-5
d_call: TRBD2
v_call: TRBV11-2
cdr3_aa: CASSLQRGGRAQYF
cdr3_nt: TGTGCCAGCAGCTTACAACGGGGAGGGCGGGCCCAGTACTTC

clone_size: -
j_call: TRBJ2-7
d_call: -
v_call: TRBV19
cdr3_aa: CASSTQTNTYEQYF
cdr3_nt: TGTGCCAGTAGTACCCAGACAAATACCTACGAGCAGTACTTC

clone_size: -
j_call: TRBJ2-3
d_call: -
v_call: TRBV6-5
cdr3_aa: CASSFPSLSTDTQYF
cdr3_nt: TGTGCCAGCAGTTTTCCCTCCCTCAGCACAGATACGCAGTATTTT

clone_size: -
j_call: TRBJ1-2
d_call: -
v_call: TRBV6-5
cdr3_aa: CASSLGVPNYGYTF
cdr3_nt: TGTGCCAGCAGTTTAGGGGTACCTAACTATGGCTACACCTTC

clone_size: -
j_call: TRBJ2-1
d_call: TRBD2
v_call: TRBV5-1
cdr3_aa: CASSLGTSGIQEQFF
cdr3_nt: TGCGCCAGCAGCTTGGGGACTAGCGGGATTCAGGAGCAGTTCTTC

clone_size: -
j_call: TRBJ2-7
d_call: -
v_call: TRBV5-6
cdr3_aa: CASSLTHGLPYEQYF
cdr3_nt: TGTGCCAGCAGCTTGACGCACGGCTTGCCCTACGAGCAGTACTTC

clone_size: -
j_call: TRBJ2-5
d_call: TRBD2
v_call: TRBV7-3
cdr3_aa: CASSSRGSGRHWYQETQYF
cdr3_nt: TGTGCCAGCAGCTCCCGGGGTAGCGGGAGGCATTGGTACCAAGAGACCCAGTACTTC

clone_size: -
j_call: TRBJ2-7
d_call: -
v_call: TRBV7-2
cdr3_aa: CASSLEGGGTLSPYEQYF
cdr3_nt: TGTGCCAGCAGCTTAGAGGGGGGAGGCACTTTATCTCCCTACGAGCAGTACTTC

clone_size: -
j_call: TRBJ2-7
d_call: -
v_call: TRBV10-3
cdr3_aa: CAISGDSGEQYF
cdr3_nt: TGTGCCATCAGCGGGGACTCCGGGGAGCAGTACTTC

clone_size: -
j_call: TRBJ2-4
d_call: -
v_call: TRBV29-1
cdr3_aa: CSALEGEQAKNIQYF
cdr3_nt: TGCAGCGCCTTGGAGGGAGAACAAGCCAAAAACATTCAGTACTTC

clone_size: -
j_call: TRBJ2-7
d_call: TRBD1
v_call: TRBV5-1
cdr3_aa: CASSLGSQGVYEQYF
cdr3_nt: TGCGCCAGCAGCTTGGGGTCGCAGGGGGTCTACGAGCAGTACTTC

clone_size: -
j_call: TRBJ2-3
d_call: -
v_call: TRBV5-1
cdr3_aa: CASSLEDPAGDTQYF
cdr3_nt: TGCGCCAGCAGCTTGGAGGACCCAGCGGGCGATACGCAGTATTTT

clone_size: -
j_call: TRBJ2-7
d_call: TRBD2
v_call: TRBV5-1
cdr3_aa: CASSPGGWSGNEQYF
cdr3_nt: TGCGCCAGCAGTCCGGGAGGCTGGTCGGGGAACGAGCAGTACTTC

clone_size: -
j_call: TRBJ1-2
d_call: -
v_call: TRBV15
cdr3_aa: CATSSGYYGYTF
cdr3_nt: TGTGCCACCAGCAGCGGCTACTATGGCTACACCTTC

clone_size: -
j_call: TRBJ2-5
d_call: -
v_call: TRBV13
cdr3_aa: CASSPRRAQETQYF
cdr3_nt: TGTGCCAGCAGCCCCCGCAGGGCCCAAGAGACCCAGTACTTC

clone_size: -
j_call: TRBJ2-2
d_call: TRBD2
v_call: TRBV5-4
cdr3_aa: CASSAVAGASTGELFF
cdr3_nt: TGTGCCAGCAGCGCGGTAGCGGGAGCTTCGACCGGGGAGCTGTTTTTT

clone_size: -
j_call: TRBJ2-3
d_call: -
v_call: TRBV11-3
cdr3_aa: CASSLSAKDTQYF
cdr3_nt: TGTGCCAGCAGCTTGTCCGCGAAAGATACGCAGTATTTT

clone_size: -
j_call: TRBJ1-5
d_call: -
v_call: TRBV19
cdr3_aa: CASSTPPVGSQPQHF
cdr3_nt: TGTGCCAGTAGTACACCTCCTGTGGGGAGTCAGCCCCAGCATTTT

clone_size: -
j_call: TRBJ2-1
d_call: -
v_call: TRBV2
cdr3_aa: CASSDGAGVIIEQFF
cdr3_nt: TGTGCCAGCAGTGACGGGGCAGGGGTTATCATCGAGCAGTTCTTC

clone_size: -
j_call: TRBJ2-7
d_call: TRBD1
v_call: TRBV5-6
cdr3_aa: CASSFGTGHYEQYF
cdr3_nt: TGTGCCAGCAGCTTCGGGACAGGACACTACGAGCAGTACTTC

clone_size: -
j_call: TRBJ2-4
d_call: -
v_call: TRBV30
cdr3_aa: CAWSPTGWELGF
cdr3_nt: TGTGCCTGGAGCCCCACGGGGTGGGAGTTGGGCTTC

clone_size: -
j_call: TRBJ2-7
d_call: -
v_call: TRBV27
cdr3_aa: CASSYSQGTYEQYF
cdr3_nt: TGTGCCAGCAGTTACTCGCAGGGGACTTACGAGCAGTACTTC

clone_size: -
j_call: TRBJ2-5
d_call: TRBD2
v_call: TRBV28
cdr3_aa: CASSLTSALQETQYF
cdr3_nt: TGTGCCAGCAGTTTGACTAGCGCATTACAAGAGACCCAGTACTTC

clone_size: -
j_call: TRBJ2-7
d_call: -
v_call: TRBV9
cdr3_aa: CASSSDRAAGEQYF
cdr3_nt: TGTGCCAGCAGCTCGGACCGGGCGGCTGGCGAGCAGTACTTC

clone_size: many
j_call: TRBJ2-7
d_call: -
v_call: TRBV5-1
cdr3_aa: CASSLIVRGEQYF
cdr3_nt: TGCGCCAGCAGCCTCATAGTGCGGGGCGAGCAGTACTTC

clone_size: -
j_call: TRBJ2-1
d_call: -
v_call: TRBV9
cdr3_aa: CASSVDVGRNEQLF
cdr3_nt: TGTGCCAGCAGCGTAGACGTGGGACGTAATGAGCAGCTCTTC

clone_size: -
j_call: TRBJ1-1
d_call: TRBD1
v_call: TRBV28
cdr3_aa: CASTGRGVDWTEAFF
cdr3_nt: TGTGCCAGCACCGGCAGGGGGGTTGACTGGACTGAAGCTTTCTTT

clone_size: -
j_call: TRBJ2-1
d_call: -
v_call: TRBV7-2
cdr3_aa: CASSLGSGGNEQFF
cdr3_nt: TGTGCCAGCAGCTTAGGTTCGGGCGGCAATGAGCAGTTCTTC

clone_size: -
j_call: TRBJ1-5
d_call: -
v_call: TRBV21-1
cdr3_aa: CASSHQTGRDRVSRSPQHF
cdr3_nt: TGTGCCAGCAGCCATCAAACGGGTCGGGACAGGGTGTCTCGGTCGCCCCAGCATTTT

clone_size: -
j_call: TRBJ2-6
d_call: -
v_call: TRBV7-9
cdr3_aa: CASTSPSGANVLTF
cdr3_nt: TGTGCCAGCACCAGCCCCTCTGGGGCCAACGTCCTGACTTTC

clone_size: -
j_call: TRBJ2-7
d_call: TRBD1
v_call: TRBV30
cdr3_aa: CAWSVRGTGGEQYF
cdr3_nt: TGTGCCTGGAGTGTACGGGGGACAGGGGGCGAGCAGTACTTC

clone_size: few
j_call: TRBJ2-3
d_call: TRBD1
v_call: TRBV30
cdr3_aa: CAVTGLADTQYF
cdr3_nt: TGTGCCGTGACAGGGCTGGCAGATACGCAGTATTTT

clone_size: -
j_call: TRBJ1-4
d_call: TRBD1
v_call: TRBV7-6
cdr3_aa: CASSWGQGNEKLFF
cdr3_nt: TGTGCCAGCAGCTGGGGACAGGGGAACGAAAAACTGTTTTTT

clone_size: -
j_call: TRBJ2-1
d_call: TRBD2
v_call: TRBV7-2
cdr3_aa: CASSLEASRLAATTEQFF
cdr3_nt: TGTGCCAGCAGCTTAGAAGCCTCAAGACTAGCGGCGACGACAGAGCAGTTCTTC

clone_size: -
j_call: TRBJ2-5
d_call: -
v_call: TRBV5-8
cdr3_aa: CASSLGDGWKETQYF
cdr3_nt: TGTGCCAGCAGCTTGGGGGACGGGTGGAAAGAGACCCAGTACTTC

clone_size: once
j_call: TRBJ1-4
d_call: TRBD1
v_call: TRBV6-1
cdr3_aa: CASTRSGGSEKLFF
cdr3_nt: TGTGCCAGCACCAGATCAGGGGGCTCTGAAAAACTGTTTTTT

clone_size: many
j_call: TRBJ2-5
d_call: TRBD1
v_call: TRBV5-1
cdr3_aa: CASSPGTGVETQYF
cdr3_nt: TGCGCCAGCAGCCCCGGGACAGGGGTAGAGACCCAGTACTTC

clone_size: -
j_call: TRBJ2-7
d_call: TRBD1
v_call: TRBV27
cdr3_aa: CASSFGTGAYEQYF
cdr3_nt: TGTGCCAGCAGTTTCGGGACAGGGGCCTACGAGCAGTACTTC

clone_size: -
j_call: TRBJ1-2
d_call: -
v_call: TRBV20-1
cdr3_aa: CSALDGYTF
cdr3_nt: TGCAGTGCGCTCGATGGCTACACCTTC

clone_size: few
j_call: TRBJ2-3
d_call: -
v_call: TRBV5-1
cdr3_aa: CASSLLEPADTQYF
cdr3_nt: TGCGCCAGCAGCTTATTAGAACCGGCAGATACGCAGTATTTT

clone_size: once
j_call: TRBJ2-1
d_call: TRBD2
v_call: TRBV18
cdr3_aa: CASSPEVSSGRANEQFF
cdr3_nt: TGTGCCAGCTCACCAGAGGTCTCGAGCGGGAGGGCCAATGAGCAGTTCTTC

clone_size: -
j_call: TRBJ2-2
d_call: TRBD2
v_call: TRBV11-2
cdr3_aa: CASSLRGGRNTGELFF
cdr3_nt: TGTGCCAGCAGCTTAAGGGGAGGGCGTAACACCGGGGAGCTGTTTTTT

clone_size: -
j_call: TRBJ1-1
d_call: -
v_call: TRBV5-1
cdr3_aa: CASSLDGAGNTEAFF
cdr3_nt: TGCGCCAGCAGCTTGGACGGGGCCGGGAACACTGAAGCTTTCTTT

clone_size: -
j_call: TRBJ2-1
d_call: -
v_call: TRBV10-3
cdr3_aa: CATKKGGEVPEQFF
cdr3_nt: TGTGCCACCAAAAAAGGGGGAGAGGTCCCTGAGCAGTTCTTC

clone_size: -
j_call: TRBJ2-1
d_call: TRBD2
v_call: TRBV28
cdr3_aa: CASSYSGGGGYNEQFF
cdr3_nt: TGTGCCAGCAGTTACAGTGGCGGGGGAGGCTACAATGAGCAGTTCTTC

clone_size: -
j_call: TRBJ2-5
d_call: -
v_call: TRBV27
cdr3_aa: CASSSPPRETQYF
cdr3_nt: TGTGCCAGCAGTAGCCCTCCGCGGGAGACCCAGTACTTC

clone_size: -
j_call: TRBJ2-2
d_call: -
v_call: TRBV28
cdr3_aa: CASSLTTGELFF
cdr3_nt: TGTGCCAGCAGTTTAACCACCGGGGAGCTGTTTTTT

clone_size: -
j_call: TRBJ2-6
d_call: -
v_call: TRBV15
cdr3_aa: CATSRDGGRLSGANVLTF
cdr3_nt: TGTGCCACCAGCAGAGATGGGGGACGCCTCTCTGGGGCCAACGTCCTGACTTTC

clone_size: once
j_call: TRBJ2-2
d_call: -
v_call: TRBV7-3
cdr3_aa: CASSRDWAGMGTGELFF
cdr3_nt: TGTGCCAGCAGCCGGGACTGGGCGGGAATGGGTACCGGGGAGCTGTTTTTT

clone_size: -
j_call: TRBJ2-2
d_call: -
v_call: TRBV7-9
cdr3_aa: CASSNRRGGTGELFF
cdr3_nt: TGTGCCAGCAGCAACCGGAGAGGGGGAACCGGGGAGCTGTTTTTT

clone_size: once
j_call: TRBJ2-6
d_call: -
v_call: TRBV10-3
cdr3_aa: CATARDWAGANVLTF
cdr3_nt: TGTGCCACCGCCCGAGACTGGGCTGGGGCCAACGTCCTGACTTTC

clone_size: -
j_call: TRBJ2-1
d_call: TRBD2
v_call: TRBV7-9
cdr3_aa: CASSLQAGVSYNEQFF
cdr3_nt: TGTGCCAGCAGCTTACAAGCGGGAGTTTCCTACAATGAGCAGTTCTTC

clone_size: -
j_call: TRBJ2-1
d_call: -
v_call: TRBV28
cdr3_aa: CASSAPDREQFF
cdr3_nt: TGTGCCAGCAGTGCACCAGACAGGGAGCAGTTCTTC

clone_size: -
j_call: TRBJ2-3
d_call: TRBD1
v_call: TRBV6-1
cdr3_aa: CASSRGPSTDTQYF
cdr3_nt: TGTGCCAGCAGCAGGGGGCCTAGCACAGATACGCAGTATTTT

clone_size: -
j_call: TRBJ2-7
d_call: -
v_call: TRBV28
cdr3_aa: CASGTPGQNIHEQYF
cdr3_nt: TGTGCCAGCGGGACACCGGGACAAAATATCCACGAGCAGTACTTC

clone_size: -
j_call: TRBJ1-2
d_call: -
v_call: TRBV28
cdr3_aa: CASSTRQANYGYTF
cdr3_nt: TGTGCCAGCAGCACGCGACAGGCCAACTATGGCTACACCTTC

clone_size: -
j_call: TRBJ1-2
d_call: TRBD1
v_call: TRBV25-1
cdr3_aa: CASSEFGDRHGYTF
cdr3_nt: TGTGCCAGCAGTGAATTTGGGGACAGGCACGGCTACACCTTC

clone_size: -
j_call: TRBJ1-2
d_call: -
v_call: TRBV27
cdr3_aa: CASSRSGGEYGYTF
cdr3_nt: TGTGCCAGTTCCCGGAGTGGGGGGGAGTATGGCTACACCTTC

clone_size: -
j_call: TRBJ2-7
d_call: -
v_call: TRBV9
cdr3_aa: CASSVGQGNYEQYF
cdr3_nt: TGTGCCAGCAGCGTAGGGCAGGGAAACTACGAGCAGTACTTC